This entry lists 17 T cell receptor beta chains sequenced from one sample in a study of blood T cell repertoires in COVID-19. TCRdb keeps only in-frame clones here, not all; method: immunoSEQ multiplex PCR. The sample yields about 360,000 clones, more than 70% seen once. Input material: PBMCs or T cells enriched from blood (not recorded which). The origin of the receptors is a man aged 40-50 years in a cohort exposed to, infected with or recovered from COVID-19 (not recorded which).

This clone was observed a single time. V usage is TRBV5-1 and J usage is TRBJ2-3; D is unresolved. This CDR3 spans 15 amino acids. Germline assignment: CDR1 SGHRS and CDR2 YFSETQ. Trimming removed 2 bases from V and 0 bases from J, with 10 bases in between. CDR3 nucleotides: TGCGCCAGCAGCTTTTCTACAGCTAGCACAGATACGCAGTATTTT. Its translation is CASSFSTASTDTQYF.

This chain uses TRBV19 with TRBJ2-1; TRBD2 matches at 8 bases. CDR1 LNHDA and CDR2 SQIVND come from the germline V gene (reference sequence). The J segment lost 7 bases and the V segment lost 7 bases, leaving 6 bases of the junction unmatched. The CDR3 consists of 13 residues. Written as DNA, the CDR3 is TGTGCCAGTAAAAAGCGGGAGCGGAATGAGCAGTTCTTC. Its translation: CASKKRERNEQFF.

V usage is TRBV6-5 and J usage is TRBJ1-3; the D gene is possibly TRBD1 (6 bases). Looked up from germline, CDR1 is MNHEY and CDR2 is SVGAGI. The ends were cut back, 6 bases at V and 4 bases at J, with 7 bases in the middle. This CDR3 comprises 12 residues. CDR3 sequence reads: CASRGQGNTIYF. The CDR3 DNA sequence: TGTGCCAGCAGGGGACAAGGAAACACCATATATTTT.

The chain carries TRBV28 and TRBJ1-6; no clear D. The CDR3 runs 11 residues. Germline V gene sequence: CDR1 MDHEN, CDR2 SYDVKM. Trimming took 3 bases from V and 12 from J, leaving 6 bases between them. The CDR3: CASSFGRPLHF. The CDR3 nucleotides are TGTGCCAGCAGTTTTGGTAGACCCCTCCACTTT.

In the case of this clone: Other DNA variants within this sample encode the same CDR3. The chain couples TRBV15 to TRBJ2-1; 13 nucleotides agree with TRBD2. Unmatched junction bases numbered 0, after V lost 3 bases and J lost 4 bases. Germline CDR1 and CDR2: LNHNV and YYDKDF (reference sequence). The CDR3 has 15 residues. The CDR3 coding sequence is TGTGCCACCAGCAGGGGACTAGCGGGGTACAATGAGCAGTTCTTC. Translation: CATSRGLAGYNEQFF.

This clone was detected once. The rearrangement uses TRBV28 and TRBJ1-2; D gene uncertain. CDR3 length: 12 amino acids. Germline V CDR1 and CDR2: MDHEN, SYDVKM. The V end lost 6 bases, the J end lost 8 bases, and 13 bases lay between the germline ends. The CDR3 DNA sequence: TGTGCCAGCAGGTCCGAGTCGAGGGGCTACACCTTC. Protein: CASRSESRGYTF.

This sequence joins TRBV12-2 and TRBJ2-3; the table's D gene call, TRBD2, was not cross checked with the DNA. TRBV12-2 is a listed pseudogene. The CDR3 is 19 residues long. The CDR3, as DNA: TGTGCAAGTCGCTTAACTAGCGGGATAAGGGTAATCATCACAGATACGCAGTATTTT. Protein: CASRLTSGIRVIITDTQYF.

The chain is built from TRBV11-2 and TRBJ2-7; a weak D match, TRBD1 (7 bases). The germline V gene has CDR1 SGHAT and CDR2 FQNNGV. The CDR3 contains 13 residues. V was trimmed by 8 bases and J by 3 bases, leaving 14 bases between them. The CDR3 region is CASGLQGNYEQYF. Here the CDR3 DNA reads TGTGCCAGCGGACTACAGGGGAACTACGAGCAGTACTTC. Using reference TRBV11-2 and TRBJ2-7 for the parts outside the CDR3, the full variable domain is EAGVAQSPRYKIIEKRQSVAFWCNPISGHATLYWYQQILGQGPKLLIQFQNNGVVDDSQLPKDRFSAERLKGVDSTLKIQPAKLEDSAVYLCASGLQGNYEQYFGPGTRLTVT.

V is TRBV19 and J is TRBJ1-2; tentative D call: TRBD1 (6 bases). Between the trimmed V and J ends, which lost 7 bases and 8 bases, there was a span of 17 bases. This CDR3 comprises 13 residues. The germline V gene has CDR1 LNHDA and CDR2 SQIVND (reference sequence). As DNA, the CDR3 is TGTGCCAGTAATAACCGGGACACCGACGGCTACACCTTC. This sequence encodes CASNNRDTDGYTF.

The V gene is TRBV7-8, the J gene TRBJ2-7; 9 nucleotides line up with TRBD1. The germline CDR1 and CDR2 sequences are SGHVS and FQNEAQ. There are 18 residues in the CDR3. The trim removed 5 bases at V and 2 bases at J, leaving 16 bases unmatched. CDR3 in amino acids: CASSPRRLPGQGTYEQYF. DNA for the CDR3: TGTGCCAGCAGCCCGCGCCGACTGCCGGGACAGGGTACCTACGAGCAGTACTTC.

V gene TRBV3-1 (or the pseudogene TRBV3-2) combines with J gene TRBJ2-3, with 7 bases lining up with TRBD1. Looked up from germline, CDR1 is LGHDT and CDR2 is YNNKEL (reference sequence). After removal of 5 bases from V and 1 base from J, the junction contained 9 bases not matched to a gene. This CDR3 has 16 amino acids. CDR3 in amino acids: CASSTRQGRGTDTQYF. CDR3 nucleotides: TGTGCCAGCAGCACCCGACAGGGTCGGGGCACAGATACGCAGTATTTT.

The chain couples TRBV28 to TRBJ1-4; no clear D. Trimming removed 6 bases from V and 0 bases from J, with 2 bases in between. Per germline, CDR1 MDHEN and CDR2 SYDVKM. This CDR3 contains 12 residues. CDR3 sequence (DNA): TGTGCCAGCAGCTCAACTAATGAAAAACTGTTTTTT. It specifies CASSSTNEKLFF.

The CDR3 is CASSSRVEQFF. The CDR3 DNA is TGTGCCAGCAGCAGCAGGGTAGAGCAGTTCTTC. The chain couples TRBV5-8 to TRBJ2-1; D perhaps matches TRBD1 (5 bases). The CDR3 sequence is 11 residues long. The germline V gene has CDR1 SGHTS and CDR2 YDEGEE. Trimming cost V 4 bases and J 10 bases, with 9 bases left between them.

The chain carries TRBV10-3 and TRBJ2-7, with 8 bases that match TRBD1. This CDR3 is 14 amino acids long. Germline trimming cut 6 bases from V and 4 bases from J; bases unmatched to any gene: 8. The germline CDR1 and CDR2 sequences are ENHRY and SYGVKD. The CDR3 DNA reads as TGTGCCATCAGGGAGGACAGGGTCCCATACGAGCAGTACTTC. Translating gives CAIREDRVPYEQYF.

In DNA form, the CDR3 reads TGCGCCAGCAGCGCCCGGGTTAGCAATCAGCCCCAGCATTTT. This gives the protein CASSARVSNQPQHF. The chain couples TRBV10-2 to TRBJ1-5; no clear D gene. There are 14 residues in the CDR3. Deletions cut 6 bases from V and 0 bases from J, with 9 bases between. Looked up from germline, CDR1 is WSHSY and CDR2 is SAAADI.

This rearrangement joins TRBV19 to TRBJ2-1; weak D call: TRBD2 (6 bases). V lost 3 bases to trimming and J lost 2 bases, with 14 bases between them. The CDR3 consists of 16 residues. CDR1 and CDR2 from the germline V gene are LNHDA and SQIVND (reference sequence). CDR3 in amino acids: CASSIGLPKAYNEQFF. In DNA form, the CDR3 reads TGTGCCAGTAGTATCGGACTACCCAAAGCCTACAATGAGCAGTTCTTC.

The rearrangement uses TRBV27 and TRBJ2-2, with TRBD2 matching 7 bases. V gave up 7 bases and J gave up 6 bases; unmatched junction bases: 8. CDR1 and CDR2 (germline): MNHEY, SMNVEV (reference sequence). The CDR3 has 14 amino acids. CDR3 coding DNA: TGTGCCAGCACCAAGGGAGGGTCCGCCGGGGAGCTGTTTTTT. This translates into CASTKGGSAGELFF.